This note documents a single T cell receptor (beta chain) sequence. This entry belongs to a study of monozygotic twins with inflammatory bowel disease. TCRdb re-called the 5' RACE reads and catalogs CDR3 proteins one per entry, DNA excluded. The record lists 350,000 to 500,000 distinct CDR3 sequences, of which the ten most abundant hold approximately 2.4%. Sequenced material: blood. The clonotype comes from a human donor with ulcerative colitis or Crohn's disease, or a healthy co-twin of an affected twin (not recorded which).

CDR3 in amino acids: CAWTGAYEQYF. The chain couples TRBV30 to TRBJ2-7; TCRdb reports TRBD1, a call that lacks DNA to check it against. Germline CDR1 and CDR2: GTSNPN and SVGIG (reference sequence). The length of the CDR3 is 11 residues.